This TCR beta chain was documented in a study of cytomegalovirus exposure and HLA in healthy donors (dated by TCRdb to the late 2010s). About the investigation overall: According to an earlier analysis of around 600 of the donors, 150 million to 200 million T cells yielded approximately 120 million unique TCR beta sequences and 276 Gb of sequence data. An early release covering about 600 HLA-typed donors comprised about 290 gigabases of sequencing data and about 90 million unique TCR sequences. Of the 350 to 450 genotyped donors, 75% to 85% were placed in the genetic ancestry cluster associated with self-reported Caucasian donors. The study was designed to test whether signatures of past pathogen exposure could be identified by cataloging public T cell receptors. Using immunosequencing, the study profiled T cell repertoires from fewer than 700 subjects and related those repertoires to cytomegalovirus serostatus. Along with the approximately 620-subject first cohort, a separate validation cohort of over a hundred different subjects was used. The study combined high-throughput TCR immunosequencing, statistical association of individual TCRs with disease status, and machine learning to predict cytomegalovirus infection status. A later analysis re-analyzed previously published TCR beta repertoires from 600 to 850 donors and added high-resolution HLA genotyping to study TCR occurrence patterns. The later analysis used no new phenotypic data to find candidate immune exposures, relying instead on TCR beta sequences and their occurrence across donors. To decide whether each TCR beta V gene segment behaved as functional or pseudogenic, an earlier analysis of over 500 of the donors relied on high-throughput TCR beta sequencing. Donor age, sex, ethnicity and CMV serostatus were compiled alongside the repertoire data. In a later genetic analysis, genome-wide SNP genotypes for about three fifths of the 666 donors were used, and that subset was treated as a discovery cohort. All discovery cohort repertoires had been generated using a single sequencing platform. HLA typing included class I and class II loci at four-digit resolution. The number of typed donors differed by locus: about 620-640 for A, B, C, DRB1 and DQB1; some 540 for DQA1; about 600 for DPA1; and about 470 for DPB1. Roughly five DR-DQ haplotypes were handled as single units for association and clustering because linkage in the cohort was strong. Among 350 to 400 genotyped donors of the cohort, an average of roughly 240,000 unique TCR beta nucleotide sequences were sequenced per donor, 15% to 20% of them non-productive.

Concerning this clone itself: This receptor's antigen is unknown. Base-call qualities are not available, and no considerably larger clone is one nucleotide away.

From the germline V gene, CDR1 is MGHRA and CDR2 is YSYEKL. The CDR3 starts with the cysteine, ends with the phenylalanine, and has 16 residues. Only the CDR3 portion is preserved as DNA: 48 bases, with reading frame beginning at the first base. V is clipped by 3 bases and J by 4 bases, and the sequence between their germline boundaries is 13 bases long. Library preparation used the immunoSEQ multiplex PCR assay. For the multiplex PCR, a mixture combining 60 forward primers for TCR Vbeta segments and 13 reverse primers for TCR Jbeta segments was used. A multiplex PCR assay on genomic DNA amplified the CDR3 region of rearranged TCR beta genes. The Illumina HiSeq System was used to sequence the amplified TCR beta libraries as 87-base-pair reads. The authors processed their data as follows. A later analysis tallied roughly 76 million unique TCR beta chains across the approximately 670 repertoires, and about 12 million of those chains were shared by two or more donors. A nearest-neighbor algorithm error-corrected the raw reads and collapsed the reads into unique sequences, merging closely related sequences to remove PCR and sequencing errors. CDR3 sequences were aligned to IMGT reference sequences to assign V, D and J gene segments. For a sequence to be retained, a match of at least six nucleotides was required to both a V gene segment and a J gene segment. Rearrangements were called productive when the CDR3 lacked stop codons and stayed in frame with V and J; all others were non-productive. Following IMGT convention, CDR3 was defined as the stretch from the second conserved V-encoded cysteine to the conserved J-encoded phenylalanine. Sequences without an unambiguous match to a single V gene segment were excluded from the earlier analysis of about 640 of the donors. In an earlier analysis of several hundred of the donors, V segments were called functional above 56.7% productive rearrangements and were called segregating when the between-donor standard deviation exceeded 5%. A statistical classification framework was developed to diagnose cytomegalovirus status using the catalog of TCR beta chain sequences. V and J gene assignment, in a later analysis, came from comparing TCR nucleotide sequences with IMGT/GENE-DB human TR gene sequences. Using the TCRdist pipeline, a later analysis assigned CDR3 sequences along with most-parsimonious VDJ recombination scenarios. A later analysis defined each TCR beta chain by its CDR3 amino acid sequence plus V-gene family, and excluded reads lacking a unique V-gene family. In a later analysis, some 600 highly shared, low-generation-probability nucleotide sequences were removed to address suspected cross-contamination and a sequencing artifact. In a later analysis, a clonal expansion index for each public chain was calculated from normalized within-repertoire ranks of inferred template counts. In a later analysis, generation probabilities were computed with a VDJ recombination model fitted to out-of-frame rearrangements, and the resulting probabilities were checked against IGoR. Hypergeometric tests were used in a later analysis to score TCR-TCR, TCR-HLA and TCR-CMV co-occurrence, with a repertoire-size bias correction applied to the TCR pairs. A later analysis estimated false discovery rates by permuting HLA or CMV assignments 20 times. In a later analysis, co-occurring TCRs were grouped with DBSCAN, and TCRdist sequence similarity was added when clustering was performed within HLA-allele-positive subsets. For co-occurrence clustering, repertoires with fewer than 30,000 or more than 120,000 public chains were excluded, along with a handful of repertoires with anomalous nucleotide sharing. TCRdb holds this immuneACCESS table with in-frame rearrangements only. Some clones are missing; in checked studies, unresolved V genes explain under half, and the rest has no known cause. V, J and clone size reflect that table, while D and trimming were determined from the DNA. The sample table shows some 130,000 clones, and roughly three quarters are seen once. The ten largest make up over 2% of the sample.

The cohort consisted of 600 to 750 healthy bone marrow donors. Cohort members were all nominally healthy when sampled, although unrecorded immune exposures were likely present. The donor tested CMV seronegative and was one of the 352 seronegative cohort members. A peripheral blood sample was collected from each donor, and TCR beta sequencing was performed on peripheral blood mononuclear cells. The Qiagen DNeasy Blood Extraction Kit was used to extract genomic DNA from the blood cell samples. Overall study outcomes, separate from this receptor: A further reported finding was that TCR beta sequences accurately predicted the HLA-A and HLA-B alleles for most subjects in the first cohort. A later analysis associated roughly 17,000 TCR beta sequences with specific HLA alleles at a false discovery rate of 0.05. The cohort was sequenced for TCR beta chains only, and without alpha or paired-chain data the features that could be detected were limited. The sequencing pipeline was judged likely to have produced a cluster of highly shared sequence variants as a technical artifact. A later analysis found that HLA-associated TCR beta chains were more clonally expanded and had lower generation probabilities than equally common non-associated chains. In an earlier analysis of around 500 of the donors, most TCR beta V segments appeared in productive rearrangements about 87% or about 30% of the time, broadly matching IMGT annotations. HLA typing was unavailable for some donors at each locus, so association tests used only the typed subset. When HLA alleles, especially DR and DQ, strongly co-occurred, TCR associations were difficult to assign to individual alleles. Because the 87-base-pair reads could not distinguish some IMGT-functional V segments, including TRBV6-2 and TRBV6-3, those segments were excluded. In a later analysis, TCR association rates were found to vary across HLA loci, with the most associated TCRs seen for DRB1 alleles and the fewest for HLA-C alleles. A later genetic analysis associated a missense DCLRE1C variant with V-gene and J-gene trimming of TCR beta chains, and an independent cohort replicated the association. According to a later analysis, most CMV-associated TCR beta chains appeared to be HLA-restricted, and the HLA associations seemed to be driven largely by CMV exposure. The authors suggested that the approach could potentially be extended to other disease states and immunological phenotypes. Linkage disequilibrium might explain the correlated functional status among segregating V segments, but an unknown experimental factor could not be ruled out. The study gave a list of 150 to 200 TCR beta chains associated with cytomegalovirus. A few of the identified cytomegalovirus-associated TCR beta chains were confirmed in vitro to be specific for cytomegalovirus antigens. Because counts were too low, about 17 rarely observed V segments, including chromosome 9 orphons, were excluded from the earlier analysis of about 500 of the donors. Compared with the roughly 670-donor mean, donors in an Asian-associated ancestry cluster had fewer N-insertions in productive TCRs, according to a later genetic analysis. For the cohort, immune exposure information was limited to CMV serostatus. The presence/absence analyses assumed that sequencing depth was roughly uniform across donors, and that assumption may not be true. In both the original and validation cohorts, the classifier was reported to diagnose cytomegalovirus status with high specificity and sensitivity. A later analysis reported that several top co-occurrence clusters appeared linked to parvovirus B19, influenza, CMV and Epstein-Barr virus. Most TCR sequences were seen in very few donors, while some public TCRs were found in many individuals.

The sequence derives from a man younger than 40 in good health and CMV-seronegative. The V and J genes are TRBV4-1 and TRBJ2-6; possibly the D gene is TRBD1, per 5 matching bases. Specimen: PBMCs. The DNA reads TGCGCCAGCAGCCACCAAGCACAGGCGGGGGCCAACGTCCTGACTTTC. This sequence encodes CASSHQAQAGANVLTF.